Listed here are 10 T cell receptor beta chains from one sample, sequenced in a study of T cell responses to AZD1222 COVID-19 vaccine. Measured with immunoSEQ multiplex PCR; TCRdb has only the in-frame clones, and not every one. The data hold roughly 66,000 clones, with around 83% observed a single time. The sample here was peripheral blood, taken on day 0 of AZD1222 vaccination. Receptors originate from an adult in good health.

Judged by abundance, this clone is medium-sized. The gene calls are TRBV27 and TRBJ1-1; D remains unclear. V lost 6 bases to trimming and J lost 2 bases, with 13 bases between them. The germline CDR1 and CDR2 sequences are MNHEY and SMNVEV (reference sequence). This CDR3 has 14 amino acids. Here the CDR3 DNA reads TGTGCCAGCAGCGCTGACGGGCTCAACACTGAAGCTTTCTTT. This translates into CASSADGLNTEAFF.

The chain links TRBV7-2 to TRBJ2-7, with D perhaps matching TRBD1 or TRBD2 (6 bases each). Germline lookup yields CDR1 SGHTA and CDR2 FQGNSA. Trimming shortened V by 5 bases and J by 0 bases, and 17 bases separated the two germline ends. The CDR3 has 16 residues. CDR3 bases: TGTGCCAGCAGCCCAGAGGGGGGCTGGAGCTCCTACGAGCAGTACTTC. Its translation is CASSPEGGWSSYEQYF.

The CDR3 loop reads CATSDLATNYGYTF. The CDR3 nucleotides read TGTGCCACCAGTGATTTGGCCACTAACTATGGCTACACCTTC. The chain combines TRBV24-1 with TRBJ1-2; D gene uncertain. This CDR3 comprises 14 residues. V lost 0 bases and J lost 0, with 4 bases in between. Germline values: CDR1 KGHDR, CDR2 SFDVKD.

The rearrangement uses TRBV2 and TRBJ1-5; 9 bases agree with TRBD1. The CDR3 has 14 amino acids. Germline lookup yields CDR1 SNHLY and CDR2 FYNNEI. V dropped 3 bases and J dropped 7; count of bases not matched to a gene: 4. As DNA, the CDR3 is TGTGCCAGCAGTGACCGGACAGGGGACCAGCCCCAGCATTTT. Encoded protein: CASSDRTGDQPQHF.

This rearrangement joins TRBV3-1 (or the pseudogene TRBV3-2) to TRBJ2-5; 7 bases are shared with TRBD1. The trim removed 6 bases at V and 3 bases at J, leaving 4 bases unmatched. CDR3 length equals 13 residues. Germline V gene data show CDR1 as LGHDT and CDR2 as YNNKEL (reference sequence). The CDR3 loop reads CASSRDSKETQYF. CDR3 in DNA: TGTGCCAGCAGTCGGGACAGCAAAGAGACCCAGTACTTC.

The V gene is TRBV20-1, the J gene TRBJ2-7; maybe TRBD2 (6 bases). CDR3 length: 11 residues. Germline V lookup: CDR1 DFQATT, CDR2 SNEGSKA (reference sequence). Trimming stripped 6 bases from V and 6 bases from J, with 12 bases between. Written as DNA, the CDR3 is TGCAGTGCAACCCGCGGGGTCGAGCAGTACTTC. Translation gives CSATRGVEQYF.

The rearrangement joins TRBV5-1 to TRBJ2-7; D is undetermined. CDR1 and CDR2 (germline): SGHRS, YFSETQ. V shed 4 bases and J shed 6 bases, with 14 bases lying between them. The CDR3 is made up of 13 amino acids. CDR3 DNA sequence: TGCGCCAGCAGCCCCCAGCCCCTGGGCGAGCAGTACTTC. Its translation is CASSPQPLGEQYF.

This clone was seen at least ten times. The chain couples TRBV5-4 to TRBJ1-5; TRBD1 matches at 7 bases. Per the germline V gene, CDR1 is SGHNT and CDR2 is YYREEE (reference sequence). J lost 7 bases, V lost 3 bases, and 10 bases had no gene match. This CDR3 has 15 residues. CDR3 sequence (DNA): TGTGCCAGCAGCTCGGCGCGGCAGGGGGAACAGCCCCAGCATTTT. Translating gives CASSSARQGEQPQHF.

The CDR3 region is CASSGWGGEVEQFF. For the CDR3, the DNA is TGTGCCAGCAGTGGGTGGGGGGGCGAGGTTGAGCAGTTCTTC. This sequence joins TRBV28 and TRBJ2-1; possibly TRBD2 for D (7 bases). The CDR3 loop spans 14 amino acids. Trimming removed 5 bases at V and 9 bases at J, with 17 bases between. CDR1 and CDR2 from the germline V gene are MDHEN and SYDVKM.

Only a few counts were recorded for this clone. V usage is TRBV5-8 and J usage is TRBJ1-5, with D tentatively TRBD1 (5 bases). Germline CDR1 and CDR2: SGHTS and YDEGEE. V was trimmed by 2 bases and J by 4 bases, leaving 16 bases between them. The length of the CDR3 is 16 residues. As DNA, the CDR3 is TGTGCCAGCAGCTTTTTAGGTGTACAGGTGAATCAGCCCCAGCATTTT. Translated, it gives CASSFLGVQVNQPQHF.